The 31 T cell receptor beta chains below all came from one sample that was sequenced in a study of Ad26.COV2.S vaccination and SARS-CoV-2 variants (dated by TCRdb to the early 2020s). Library generation was performed with the immunoSEQ multiplex PCR assay. In TCRdb, the immuneACCESS table is reduced to in-frame sequences with V and J assigned. These tables do not hold every clone; where another copy was compared, an unresolved V gene accounts for under half, and the others remain unexplained. This sample lists hundreds of thousands of clones; roughly 90% were detected once. The ten largest account for roughly a tenth of the sample. In light of the paper, this sample's treatment or condition label describes: roughly 18 received Ad26.COV2.S at low or high dose, single or two shots; several received placebo; per-sample allocation not given. Repertoires of vaccine and placebo recipients were sequenced from samples taken on day 63 after the first injection.

The sample here was peripheral blood, taken in a trial of Ad26.COV2.S vaccine versus placebo. The receptor source for this set is a person aged 18-65 years who received the Ad26.COV2.S COVID-19 vaccine or a placebo.

The DNA of the CDR3 is TGTGCCAGCAGTCCGTCGGGGAGGGCATACGAGCAGTACTTC. Residues: CASSPSGRAYEQYF. V is TRBV27 and J is TRBJ2-7, with 7 positions matching TRBD2. CDR3 length: 14 amino acids. Germline lookup yields CDR1 MNHEY and CDR2 SMNVEV (reference sequence). V was pared by 5 bases and J by 4 bases, with 8 bases of the junction left unmatched.

This clone was picked up a small number of times. The chain links TRBV10-1 to TRBJ1-2; D is unresolved. The germline V gene has CDR1 WNHNN and CDR2 SYGVQD (reference sequence). V lost 5 bases to trimming and J lost 2 bases, with 9 bases between them. The CDR3 is 13 residues long. The CDR3 region is CASSPTENYGYTF. The CDR3 coding sequence is TGCGCCAGCAGTCCCACGGAAAACTATGGCTACACCTTC.

This clone has only one observation. The same CDR3 is also encoded by other DNA sequences in this sample. The chain is built from TRBV18 and TRBJ2-7; D not certain. This CDR3 region has 14 residues. The germline gives CDR1 KGHSH, CDR2 LQKENI. With 4 bases removed from V and 4 bases from J, the gap between germline ends came to 14 bases. The CDR3 nucleotides read TGTGCCAGCTCACAAGGACGCGGTGGATACGAGCAGTACTTC. This translates into CASSQGRGGYEQYF.

This chain links TRBV30 with TRBJ1-2, with TRBD1 as a possible D gene (5 bases). Germline V gene lookup returns CDR1 GTSNPN and CDR2 SVGIG (reference sequence). The V end lost 5 bases, the J end lost 2 bases, and 12 bases lay between the germline ends. CDR3 size: 13 residues. As DNA, the CDR3 is TGTGCCTGGGGCCAGGACACAAACTATGGCTACACCTTC. Residues: CAWGQDTNYGYTF. The whole variable domain, filled in from reference TRBV30 and TRBJ1-2, reads SQTIHQWPATLVQPVGSPLSLECTVEGTSNPNLYWYRQAAGRGLQLLFYSVGIGQISSEVPQNLSASRPQDRQFILSSKKLLLSDSGFYLCAWGQDTNYGYTFGSGTRLTVV.

The rearrangement uses TRBV6-5 and TRBJ2-7; 7 positions match TRBD2. The V gene's germline CDR1 is MNHEY and CDR2 SVGAGI. The CDR3 runs 13 residues. The V gene end was trimmed by 6 bases and the J gene end by 4 bases; junction bases not matched to a gene: 6. Here the CDR3 reads CASRSGGGYEQYF. DNA of the CDR3: TGTGCCAGCAGGTCGGGAGGAGGGTACGAGCAGTACTTC.

V gene TRBV7-2 combines with J gene TRBJ1-1; D might be TRBD1 (6 bases). This CDR3 comprises 14 residues. Germline V gives CDR1 SGHTA, CDR2 FQGNSA. Trimming took 6 bases from V and 3 from J, leaving 14 bases between them. CDR3: CASSRINRDTEAFF. The CDR3 nucleotides are TGTGCCAGCAGTCGAATCAACAGGGACACTGAAGCTTTCTTT. Filled out from reference TRBV7-2 and TRBJ1-1, the complete variable domain reads GAGVSQSPSNKVTEKGKDVELRCDPISGHTALYWYRQSLGQGLEFLIYFQGNSAPDKSGLPSDRFSAERTGGSVSTLTIQRTQQEDSAVYLCASSRINRDTEAFFGQGTRLTVV.

The rearrangement joins TRBV6-2 or TRBV6-3 to TRBJ1-4; no clear D gene. The CDR3 runs to 14 residues. The germline V and J ends were trimmed by 6 bases and 10 bases, with 18 bases remaining between them. Germline CDR1 reads MNHEY; CDR2 reads SVGEGT. CDR3 in amino acids: CASSRVSTTGKLFF. The DNA of the CDR3 is TGTGCCAGCAGCCGTGTCTCAACCACCGGAAAACTGTTTTTT.

The gene calls are TRBV9 and TRBJ1-4; weak D call: TRBD1 (6 bases). Germline V gene data show CDR1 as SGDLS and CDR2 as YYNGEE. V was shortened by 3 bases and J by 4 bases, with 10 bases between the two germline ends. There are 14 residues in the CDR3. CDR3 DNA sequence: TGTGCCAGCAGCGGGGGGCGCGTTAATGAAAAACTGTTTTTT. It specifies CASSGGRVNEKLFF.

The CDR3 DNA reads as TGTGCCAGCAGCTTAGACAGGGTTTCTGGGGCCAACGTCCTGACTTTC. Amino acids: CASSLDRVSGANVLTF. The V call is TRBV7-6, the J call TRBJ2-6; maybe TRBD1 (6 bases). V was pared by 1 base and J by 1 base, with 8 bases between. Per the germline V gene, CDR1 is SGHVS and CDR2 is FNYEAQ. The CDR3 runs to 16 residues. The full variable domain, its missing parts supplied by reference TRBV7-6 and TRBJ2-6, is GAGVSQSPRYKVTKRGQDVALRCDPISGHVSLYWYRQALGQGPEFLTYFNYEAQQDKSGLPNDRFSAERPEGSISTLTIQRTEQRDSAMYRCASSLDRVSGANVLTFGAGSRLTVL.

The gene calls are TRBV10-1 and TRBJ2-7; 9 nucleotides align to TRBD1. V dropped 6 bases and J dropped 1; count of bases not matched to a gene: 7. The germline gives CDR1 WNHNN, CDR2 SYGVQD (reference sequence). The CDR3 sequence is 15 residues long. The CDR3 bases are TGCGCCAGCAGCGTCGGGGGGACAGGGTCCTACGAGCAGTACTTC. Amino acid sequence: CASSVGGTGSYEQYF.

The chain links TRBV6-5 to TRBJ1-6; TRBD1 matches 8 bases. This CDR3 region has 15 residues. CDR1 MNHEY and CDR2 SVGAGI come from the germline V gene. Losses at the gene ends were 2 bases for V and 11 bases for J; bases not matched to a gene: 8. The CDR3, as DNA: TGTGCCAGCAGTTACCTACAGGGGGGACAACCACCCCTCCACTTT. Translating gives CASSYLQGGQPPLHF.

The chain is built from TRBV10-3 and TRBJ2-7, with D maybe TRBD2 (5 bases). The CDR3 loop spans 13 amino acids. CDR1 and CDR2 (germline): ENHRY, SYGVKD. V gave up 4 bases and J gave up 8 bases, with 15 bases separating them. The CDR3 DNA follows: TGTGCCATCAGTGGGATCGACGGGAATCAGCAGTACTTC. Protein product: CAISGIDGNQQYF.

V gene TRBV12-1 combines with J gene TRBJ1-5. TRBV12-1 is a pseudogene locus. This CDR3 spans 15 amino acids. The CDR3 nucleotides are TGTGCCAGCAGCTTTCCCAGTCGATCGGAGCAGCCCCAGCATTTT. This encodes CASSFPSRSEQPQHF.

The J gene is TRBJ2-6, the V gene TRBV9; tentatively, D is TRBD1 or TRBD2 (5 bases each). The CDR3 runs to 17 residues. Germline CDR1 is SGDLS and CDR2 is YYNGEE. The ends were cut back, 0 bases at V and 0 bases at J, with 10 bases in the middle. The CDR3 nucleotides are TGTGCCAGCAGCGTAGCCCAGAGGGGCTCTGGGGCCAACGTCCTGACTTTC. Amino acids: CASSVAQRGSGANVLTF. The full variable domain, with the rest looked up from reference TRBV9 and TRBJ2-6, is DSGVTQTPKHLITATGQRVTLRCSPRSGDLSVYWYQQSLDQGLQFLIQYYNGEERAKGNILERFSAQQFPDLHSELNLSSLELGDSALYFCASSVAQRGSGANVLTFGAGSRLTVL.

This clone was detected only once. The chain uses TRBV7-2 and TRBJ1-2, with 10 nucleotides matching TRBD1. This CDR3 is 14 amino acids long. Germline assignment: CDR1 SGHTA and CDR2 FQGNSA. The trim removed 4 bases at V and 2 bases at J, leaving 1 base unmatched. DNA for the CDR3: TGTGCCAGCAGCTCGGACAGGGGGAACTATGGCTACACCTTC. Its translation is CASSSDRGNYGYTF. Full variable domain (remainder filled in from reference TRBV7-2 and TRBJ1-2): GAGVSQSPSNKVTEKGKDVELRCDPISGHTALYWYRQSLGQGLEFLIYFQGNSAPDKSGLPSDRFSAERTGGSVSTLTIQRTQQEDSAVYLCASSSDRGNYGYTFGSGTRLTVV.

This chain connects TRBV15 to TRBJ2-3; TRBD2 aligns across 11 bases. The CDR3 has 21 residues. With V trimmed by 8 bases and J by 0 bases, 22 bases remained unmatched. Per the germline V gene, CDR1 is LNHNV and CDR2 is YYDKDF (reference sequence). The CDR3 DNA sequence: TGTGCCACCGGTGGTCCGGCGGCTAGCGGGGGGTCTCCCTCTAGCACAGATACGCAGTATTTT. Amino acid sequence: CATGGPAASGGSPSSTDTQYF.

This chain uses TRBV4-1 with TRBJ1-3; TRBD1 might be the D (5 bases). Germline V gene lookup returns CDR1 MGHRA and CDR2 YSYEKL. The length of the CDR3 is 15 residues. V was shortened by 1 base and J by 0 bases, with 7 bases between the two germline ends. CDR3 sequence: CASSQATGSGNTIYF. Here the CDR3 DNA reads TGCGCCAGCAGCCAAGCCACAGGCTCTGGAAACACCATATATTTT.

The rearrangement links TRBV28 to TRBJ1-2; 8 bases are a match to TRBD1. CDR3 length: 14 residues. The ends lost 8 bases at V and 2 bases at J; junction bases unmatched: 7. CDR1 and CDR2 (germline): MDHEN, SYDVKM. Here the CDR3 reads CASAGAGGNYGYTF. DNA of the CDR3: TGTGCCAGCGCTGGGGCAGGGGGCAACTATGGCTACACCTTC.

The V and J genes are TRBV29-1 and TRBJ2-3; 7 bases fit TRBD2. CDR1 is SQVTM and CDR2 is ANQGSEA in the germline V gene. The CDR3 consists of 13 residues. With 4 bases clipped from V and 5 bases from J, the junction kept 6 bases outside the gene matches. CDR3 nucleotide sequence: TGCAGCGTTGCCGGCGGGGGACTAGATACGCAGTATTTT. This codes for CSVAGGGLDTQYF.

This sequence joins TRBV27 and TRBJ1-2; no clear D gene. Germline CDR1 MNHEY, CDR2 SMNVEV (reference sequence). This CDR3 spans 12 amino acids. V dropped 5 bases and J dropped 5 bases, with 9 bases sitting between them. CDR3 sequence: CASSGGLYGYTF. CDR3 nucleotides: TGTGCCAGCAGTGGCGGACTGTATGGCTACACCTTC.

V and J are TRBV6-5 and TRBJ1-2; weak D call: TRBD1 (5 bases). This CDR3 is built from 12 residues. Looked up from germline, CDR1 is MNHEY and CDR2 is SVGAGI. Trimming removed 5 bases from V and 7 bases from J, with 11 bases in between. The DNA for the CDR3 is TGTGCCAGCAGTATATCAGGGTTTGGCTACACCTTC. This encodes CASSISGFGYTF.

The CDR3 is CASSLEGREKLFF. CDR3 nucleotides: TGTGCCAGCAGTTTAGAGGGACGCGAAAAACTGTTTTTT. This chain uses TRBV12-3 or TRBV12-4 with TRBJ1-4; D possibly corresponds to TRBD1 (5 bases). V dropped 1 base and J dropped 8 bases, with 8 bases sitting between them. The CDR3 runs to 13 residues.

This rearrangement joins TRBV6-1 to TRBJ2-5; the D gene could be TRBD1 or TRBD2 (5 bases each). The germline gives CDR1 MNHNS, CDR2 SASEGT. The CDR3 contains 10 residues. V shed 1 base and J shed 12 bases, with 6 bases lying between them. CDR3 in DNA: TGTGCCAGCAGTGAAGGAGGGGAGTACTTC. As protein: CASSEGGEYF.

The chain couples TRBV28 to TRBJ2-3, with 8 bases lining up with TRBD1. The junction had 5 bases not matched to a gene; V was cut back by 1 base and J by 2 bases. The V gene's germline CDR1 is MDHEN and CDR2 SYDVKM. This CDR3 has 16 residues. CDR3 in DNA: TGTGCCAGCAGTTTATCTCCGGGACAGGTCACAGATACGCAGTATTTT. Encoded protein: CASSLSPGQVTDTQYF.

This clone was detected only a few times. This rearrangement joins TRBV12-3 or TRBV12-4 to TRBJ1-3, with a weak D call TRBD1 (6 bases). The germline V and J ends were trimmed by 11 bases and 3 bases, with 11 bases remaining between them. The length of the CDR3 is 12 residues. CDR3 amino acids: CADTGSGNTIYF. The CDR3 DNA reads TGTGCCGACACAGGGAGTGGAAACACCATATATTTT.

The CDR3 loop is CASSARRGGELFF. The CDR3 nucleotides read TGTGCCAGCAGCGCAAGGCGGGGGGGGGAGCTGTTTTTT. This chain uses TRBV11-1 with TRBJ2-2; 7 bases are a match to TRBD2. The CDR3 is 13 amino acids. V lost 5 bases and J lost 8; bases outside the gene matches: 5. The V gene's germline CDR1 is SGHAT and CDR2 FQDESV (reference sequence).

This chain uses TRBV10-2 with TRBJ2-7; a possible D gene is TRBD1 (5 bases). Looked up from germline, CDR1 is WSHSY and CDR2 is SAAADI. Trimming stripped 7 bases from V and 2 bases from J, with 15 bases between. This CDR3 contains 14 residues. CDR3 amino acids: CASTQASLTYEQYF. The DNA for the CDR3 is TGCGCCAGCACACAGGCGTCCCTAACCTACGAGCAGTACTTC.

The chain links TRBV6-6 to TRBJ2-4; D might be TRBD2 (5 bases). The CDR3 totals 15 residues. V dropped 4 bases and J dropped 8 bases, with 18 bases sitting between them. Germline V gene data show CDR1 as MNHNY and CDR2 as SVGAGI (reference sequence). The CDR3 DNA follows: TGTGCCAGCAGTTCGCACAGCTTGGGAGCGGACATTCAGTACTTC. This translates into CASSSHSLGADIQYF.

This chain links TRBV6-5 with TRBJ1-1; D unresolved. CDR1 MNHEY and CDR2 SVGAGI come from the germline V gene. This CDR3 spans 14 amino acids. Trimming took 6 bases from V and 1 from J, leaving 12 bases between them. In nucleotides, the CDR3 is TGTGCCAGCAGAGAGAGAGATAAGAACACTGAAGCTTTCTTT. It is translated as CASRERDKNTEAFF.

This chain links TRBV24-1 with TRBJ2-7; D uncertain. The V gene lost 7 bases and the J gene lost 0 bases, with 21 bases spanning the gap. The germline CDR1 and CDR2 sequences are KGHDR and SFDVKD. This CDR3 is built from 17 residues. The CDR3 sequence is CATRPEQAMGSSYEQYF. DNA for the CDR3: TGTGCCACCAGGCCCGAGCAGGCGATGGGTAGCTCCTACGAGCAGTACTTC.

This clone was seen more than once but under ten times. The chain uses TRBV3-1 (or the pseudogene TRBV3-2) and TRBJ2-1; tentative D call: TRBD2 (5 bases). V lost 1 base and J lost 3, with 10 bases in between. This CDR3 contains 15 residues. CDR1 and CDR2 from the germline V gene are LGHDT and YNNKEL (reference sequence). Here the CDR3 DNA reads TGTGCCAGCAGCCAAGGTAGCGAAGGCTACAATGAGCAGTTCTTC. It is translated as CASSQGSEGYNEQFF.